A selection of T cell receptor beta chains follows, all from one sample in a study of T cells in Graves' hyperthyroidism and ophthalmopathy. TCRdb reprocessed the multiplex PCR reads with MiXCR, giving one entry per CDR3 protein. The data show about 600,000 distinct CDR3 sequences, 13% to 15% seen once. Specimen: blood. These receptors all stem from a woman younger than 30 with Graves' ophthalmopathy. CDR3s include the opening cysteine and the closing phenylalanine or tryptophan. A D gene is named only where the DNA matches it firmly. Clone size is not always given. Where it is, it says once, few, many or a class for expanded clones.

V	D	size	J	length	CDR3	DNA
TRBV6-1	TRBD1	many	TRBJ2-3	15	CASIRDRGSTDTQYF	TGTGCCAGCATTCGGGACAGGGGTTCGACAGATACGCAGTATTTT
TRBV5-4	TRBD1	few	TRBJ2-3	15	CASSTRQGGTDTQYF	TGTGCCAGCAGCACTAGACAGGGGGGCACAGATACGCAGTATTTT
TRBV19	TRBD2	many	TRBJ2-1	16	CASSSGLAGGPHEQFF	TGTGCCAGTAGTAGCGGACTAGCGGGGGGACCCCATGAGCAGTTCTTC
TRBV29-1	NA	many	TRBJ2-5	11	CSTRSLETQYF	TGCAGCACTAGGTCCTTGGAGACCCAGTACTTC
TRBV6-5	TRBD1	many	TRBJ2-7	15	CASRDSDRGLYEQYF	TGTGCCAGCAGAGACTCGGACAGGGGGCTCTACGAGCAGTACTTC
TRBV9	NA	NA	TRBJ1-2	18	CASSVDQGQGSGGYGYTF	TGTGCCAGCAGCGTCGATCAGGGACAAGGGTCCGGGGGCTATGGCTACACCTTC
TRBV6-5	TRBD1	many	TRBJ2-6	19	CASSYLGQGASSGANVLTF	TGTGCCAGCAGTTACCTGGGACAGGGGGCTTCTTCTGGGGCCAACGTCCTGACTTTC
TRBV11-2	TRBD2	once	TRBJ2-1	18	CASSSGLAGGRANNEQFF	TGTGCCAGCAGCTCCGGACTAGCGGGAGGCCGGGCGAATAATGAGCAGTTCTTC
TRBV11-2	NA	many	TRBJ1-1	14	CASSFQGGSTEAFF	TGTGCCAGCAGCTTTCAGGGAGGGAGCACTGAAGCTTTCTTT
TRBV18	NA	many	TRBJ2-3	14	CASSPPGTTDTQYF	TGTGCCAGCTCACCACCGGGGACCACAGATACGCAGTATTTT
TRBV24-1	NA	once	TRBJ2-2	14	CATSDQALTVELFF	TGTGCCACCAGTGACCAGGCGCTCACCGTGGAGCTGTTTTTT
TRBV12-3/TRBV12-4	TRBD2	many	TRBJ2-1	20	CASRQPLPIAGGPVYNEQFF	TGTGCCAGCAGACAACCCCTCCCTATAGCGGGAGGGCCGGTTTACAATGAGCAGTTCTTC
TRBV20-1	NA	many	TRBJ2-7	13	CSAREPDSYEQYF	TGCAGTGCTAGAGAGCCGGACTCCTACGAGCAGTACTTC
TRBV7-2	TRBD2	few	TRBJ2-7	15	CASSLVLAGDYEQYF	TGTGCCAGCAGCTTAGTCCTAGCGGGGGACTACGAGCAGTACTTC
TRBV5-1	NA	many	TRBJ2-2	16	CASSLVTAANTGELFF	TGCGCCAGCAGCTTGGTTACGGCAGCGAACACCGGGGAGCTGTTTTTT
TRBV20-1	TRBD1	many	TRBJ2-1	15	CSARVPGQGVNEQFF	TGCAGTGCTAGAGTCCCGGGACAGGGTGTAAATGAGCAGTTCTTC
TRBV12-3/TRBV12-4	TRBD2	many	TRBJ2-4	20	CASSLIRRGGLAWAKNIQYF	TGTGCCAGCAGTTTAATCCGCAGGGGGGGACTAGCTTGGGCCAAAAACATTCAGTACTTC
TRBV2	TRBD1	many	TRBJ2-1	15	CATKVGQGRYNEQFF	TGTGCCACCAAGGTCGGACAGGGTCGGTACAATGAGCAGTTCTTC
TRBV7-9	NA	many	TRBJ2-7	14	CASSFRRTGGEQYF	TGTGCCAGCAGCTTTAGGCGGACCGGTGGAGAGCAGTACTTC
TRBV6-5	NA	few	TRBJ1-2	13	CASSYDRTYGYTF	TGTGCCAGCAGTTATGACAGGACCTATGGCTACACCTTC
TRBV19	TRBD1	few	TRBJ1-4	14	CASNPTGTGEKLFF	TGTGCCAGTAACCCGACAGGGACTGGAGAAAAACTGTTTTTT
TRBV20-1	TRBD1	many	TRBJ2-1	12	CSVTDRGNEQFF	TGCAGTGTAACGGACAGGGGCAATGAGCAGTTCTTC
TRBV9	NA	many	TRBJ2-7	14	CASSAPTSSAEQYF	TGTGCCAGCAGCGCGCCGACTAGTTCCGCCGAGCAGTACTTC
TRBV24-1	NA	NA	TRBJ2-1	14	CATSLTGGSNEQFF	TGTGCCACCAGTTTGACGGGGGGCTCGAATGAGCAGTTCTTC
TRBV7-9	NA	many	TRBJ2-1	13	CASSFFTSNEQFF	TGTGCCAGCAGCTTCTTTACTAGCAATGAGCAGTTCTTC
TRBV30	NA	many	TRBJ1-5	15	CAWSVGGHPNQPQHF	TGTGCCTGGAGTGTCGGGGGACACCCCAATCAGCCCCAGCATTTT
TRBV19	TRBD1	NA	TRBJ2-1	15	CASSGRDRNGNEQFF	TGTGCCAGTAGTGGCCGGGACAGAAATGGCAATGAGCAGTTCTTC
TRBV7-9	NA	many	TRBJ2-5	13	CASRITGGETQYF	TGTGCCAGCAGGATCACTGGGGGAGAGACCCAGTACTTC
TRBV6-1	NA	few	TRBJ1-5	16	CASSEEGTGFAQPQHF	TGTGCCAGCAGTGAAGAGGGAACCGGCTTTGCTCAGCCCCAGCATTTT
TRBV12-5	NA	NA	TRBJ2-5	15	CASGLDRASQEIQYF	TGTGCTAGTGGTTTGGACAGGGCCAGTCAAGAGATCCAGTACTTC
TRBV9	TRBD2	many	TRBJ2-5	15	CASSVGAGPQETQYF	TGTGCCAGCAGCGTAGGAGCGGGACCCCAAGAGACCCAGTACTTC
TRBV6-2/TRBV6-3	TRBD1	many	TRBJ2-7	16	CASSYSGGQGPYEQYF	TGTGCCAGCAGTTACTCAGGGGGACAGGGACCCTACGAGCAGTACTTC
TRBV6-2/TRBV6-3	TRBD1	many	TRBJ1-1	16	CASSYGVHRGGTEAFF	TGTGCCAGCAGTTACGGAGTCCACAGGGGAGGCACTGAAGCTTTCTTT
TRBV19	NA	NA	TRBJ1-2	15	CASSTAQRRVEGYTF	TGTGCCAGTAGTACCGCCCAGAGACGGGTGGAGGGCTACACCTTC
TRBV5-1	TRBD1	NA	TRBJ1-6	16	CASSYPPTGVNSPLHF	TGCGCCAGCAGCTACCCGCCTACAGGGGTGAATTCACCCCTCCACTTT
TRBV5-1	TRBD1	many	TRBJ2-7	16	CASSPSAGQGAYEQYF	TGCGCCAGCAGCCCCTCTGCGGGACAGGGAGCCTACGAGCAGTACTTC
TRBV28	TRBD1	many	TRBJ1-1	15	CASSLGAGGATEAFF	TGTGCCAGCAGTTTAGGCGCAGGGGGCGCGACTGAAGCTTTCTTT
TRBV12-3/TRBV12-4	NA	many	TRBJ2-5	16	CASSLGVGGTQETQYF	TGTGCCAGCAGTTTAGGGGTGGGGGGTACTCAAGAGACCCAGTACTTC
TRBV7-2	NA	many	TRBJ1-1	13	CASKNTWDYEAFF	TGTGCCAGCAAAAACACCTGGGATTATGAAGCTTTCTTT
TRBV9	NA	many	TRBJ1-6	13	CASSVRGNSPLHF	TGTGCCAGCAGCGTTCGGGGCAATTCACCCCTCCACTTT
TRBV28	TRBD1	many	TRBJ1-2	14	CASSSQQGSYGYTF	TGTGCCAGCAGTTCACAACAGGGGAGCTATGGCTACACCTTC
TRBV30	NA	many	TRBJ2-1	14	CAWTKRGSYNEQFF	TGTGCCTGGACCAAAAGGGGCAGCTACAATGAGCAGTTCTTC
TRBV6-6	TRBD2	many	TRBJ2-7	16	CASSYLPGLARYEQYF	TGTGCCAGCAGTTACTTACCGGGACTAGCTCGCTACGAGCAGTACTTC
TRBV7-9	NA	many	TRBJ1-2	12	CASSLPDGGYTF	TGTGCCAGCAGCTTACCCGACGGGGGCTACACCTTC
TRBV19	NA	NA	TRBJ1-2	15	CASSLVPSPKRGYTF	TGTGCCAGTAGTCTAGTTCCGAGCCCCAAAAGGGGCTACACCTTC
TRBV4-1	NA	NA	TRBJ1-6	15	CASSQDLGHNSPLHF	TGCGCCAGCAGCCAAGATCTAGGTCATAATTCACCCCTCCACTTT